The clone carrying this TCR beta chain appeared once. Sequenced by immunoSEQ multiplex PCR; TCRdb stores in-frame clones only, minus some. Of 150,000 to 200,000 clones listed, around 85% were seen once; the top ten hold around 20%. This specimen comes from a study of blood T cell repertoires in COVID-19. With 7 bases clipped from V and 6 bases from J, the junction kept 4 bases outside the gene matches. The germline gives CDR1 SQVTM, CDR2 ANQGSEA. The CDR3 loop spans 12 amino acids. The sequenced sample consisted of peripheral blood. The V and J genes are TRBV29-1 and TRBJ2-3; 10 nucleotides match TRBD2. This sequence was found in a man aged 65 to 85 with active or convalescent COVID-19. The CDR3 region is CSASGGEDTQYF. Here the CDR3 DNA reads TGCAGCGCTAGCGGGGGCGAGGATACGCAGTATTTT.